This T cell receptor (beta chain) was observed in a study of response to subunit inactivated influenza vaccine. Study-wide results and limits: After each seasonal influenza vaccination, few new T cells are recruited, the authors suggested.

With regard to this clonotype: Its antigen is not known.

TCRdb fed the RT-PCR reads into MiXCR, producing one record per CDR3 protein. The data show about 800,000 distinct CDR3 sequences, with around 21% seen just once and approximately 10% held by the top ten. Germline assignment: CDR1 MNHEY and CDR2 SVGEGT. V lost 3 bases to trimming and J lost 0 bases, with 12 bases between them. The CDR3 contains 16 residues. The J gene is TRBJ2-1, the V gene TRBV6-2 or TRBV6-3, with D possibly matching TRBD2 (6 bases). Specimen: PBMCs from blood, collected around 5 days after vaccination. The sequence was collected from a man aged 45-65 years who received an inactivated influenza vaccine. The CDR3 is CASSYLGGRSYNEQFF. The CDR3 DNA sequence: TGTGCCAGCAGTTATTTGGGGGGACGCTCCTACAATGAGCAGTTCTTC.